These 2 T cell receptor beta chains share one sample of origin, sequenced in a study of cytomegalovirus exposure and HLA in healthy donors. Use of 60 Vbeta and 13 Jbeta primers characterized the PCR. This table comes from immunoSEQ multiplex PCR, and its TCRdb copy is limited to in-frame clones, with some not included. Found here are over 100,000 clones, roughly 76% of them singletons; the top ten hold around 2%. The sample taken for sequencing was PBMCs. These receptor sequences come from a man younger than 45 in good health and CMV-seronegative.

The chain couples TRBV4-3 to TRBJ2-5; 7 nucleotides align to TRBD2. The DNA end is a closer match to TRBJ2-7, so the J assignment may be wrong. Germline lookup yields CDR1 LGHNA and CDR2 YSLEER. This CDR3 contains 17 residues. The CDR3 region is CASSQDLGSGVTYEQYF. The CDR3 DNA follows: TGCGCCAGCAGCCAAGATCTGGGCAGCGGGGTAACCTACGAGCAGTACTTC.

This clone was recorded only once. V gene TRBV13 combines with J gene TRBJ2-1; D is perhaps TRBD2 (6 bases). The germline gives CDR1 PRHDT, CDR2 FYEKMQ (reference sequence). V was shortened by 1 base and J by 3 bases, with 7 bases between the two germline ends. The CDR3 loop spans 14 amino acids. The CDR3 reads CASSLAGGYNEQFF. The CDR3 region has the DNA TGTGCCAGCAGCTTAGCCGGGGGCTACAATGAGCAGTTCTTC.